This TCR beta chain was found in a study of monozygotic twins with inflammatory bowel disease. General observations from the study: Between concordant and discordant twins, repertoire similarity failed to differ, a result that limited power may explain.

As for this clonotype: Its cognate antigen is unknown.

The CDR3 extends over 17 amino acids. Germline CDR1 is DFQATT and CDR2 is SNEGSKA (reference sequence). Total RNA amounting to about 3,800 ng went into each TCR library. The template switching step added UMIs that contained a 6-nucleotide sample barcode. TCRdb reprocessed the 5' RACE reads and stores each CDR3 protein as one record, lacking DNA. The sample table sets out approximately 400,000 distinct CDR3 sequences. The chain joins TRBV20-1 to TRBJ2-7; the TCRdb call, TRBD1, lacks DNA for checking. The source is a human donor with ulcerative colitis or Crohn's disease, or a healthy co-twin of an affected twin (not recorded which). Material for sequencing was blood. The chain's CDR3 is CSARDLRRQGNTGEQYF.